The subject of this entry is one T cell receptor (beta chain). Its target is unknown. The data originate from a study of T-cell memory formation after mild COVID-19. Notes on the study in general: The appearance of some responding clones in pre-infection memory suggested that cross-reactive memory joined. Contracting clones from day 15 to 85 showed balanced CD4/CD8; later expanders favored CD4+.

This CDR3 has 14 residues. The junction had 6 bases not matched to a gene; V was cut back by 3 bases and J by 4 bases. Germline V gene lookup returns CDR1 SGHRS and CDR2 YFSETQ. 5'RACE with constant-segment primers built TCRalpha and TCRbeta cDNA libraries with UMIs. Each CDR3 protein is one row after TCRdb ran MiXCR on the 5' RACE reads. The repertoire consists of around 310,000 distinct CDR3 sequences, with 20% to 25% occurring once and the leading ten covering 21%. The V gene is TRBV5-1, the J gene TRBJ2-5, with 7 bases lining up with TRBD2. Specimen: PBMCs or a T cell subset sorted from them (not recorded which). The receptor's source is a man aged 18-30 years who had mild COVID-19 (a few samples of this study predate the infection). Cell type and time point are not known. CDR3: CASSSAGNRETQYF. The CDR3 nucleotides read TGCGCCAGCAGCTCAGCGGGGAATCGAGAGACCCAGTACTTC.